This record looks at one T cell receptor beta chain sequence and its context. Antigen specificity is unknown. This entry is derived from a study of CD8+CD57+ T cells in acquired aplastic anemia. Overall study context: Sorted CD4+ plus CD8+ cells gave DNA averaging 3.2 ug.

Patients chosen for sequencing had shown CD8+CD57+ cell expansion by flow cytometry. Patients uniformly had severe acquired aplastic anemia. Study results and caveats: The same twenty-nine CD8+ CDR3 sequences occurred in patients and in controls.

The CDR3 has 14 amino acids. The V segment lost 11 bases and the J segment 4 bases; nucleotides outside the gene matches: 10. Germline CDR1 is ENHRY and CDR2 is SYGVKD. The template used for profiling TCR beta VDJ and CDR3 was genomic DNA. TCRdb reprocessed the reads via MiXCR and lists one record per CDR3 protein. The top ten hold under 35% of the sample, which has 150,000 to 200,000 distinct CDR3 sequences, 45% to 55% seen once. The chain carries TRBV10-3 and TRBJ1-4; 7 nucleotides line up with TRBD1. This receptor was identified in a human donor with aplastic anemia. Material for sequencing was sorted CD4+, CD8+, or CD8+CD57+ T cells (not recorded which) from PBMCs. CDR3: CAGTRTGVNEKLFF. CDR3 bases: TGTGCCGGCACAAGGACAGGCGTTAATGAAAAACTGTTTTTT.